A selection of T cell receptor beta chains follows, all from one sample in a study of T cell repertoires in cytomegalovirus infection. TCRdb recomputed calls from the reads with MiXCR, one row per CDR3 protein. Seen here are 450,000 to 600,000 distinct CDR3 sequences, approximately 10% observed once, and the top ten hold roughly 10%. The material sequenced was PBMCs. These receptors were collected from a human donor in good health (CMV status not recorded). Some clones in this sample may be carry-over from other donors' samples. Each CDR3 is given with its conserved first and last residue. A D gene is named only where the DNA matches it firmly. Size is stated for part of the rows, as once, few or many counts, or as a class when the clone is expanded.

cdr3_nt cdr3_aa clone_size j_call v_call d_call
TGTGCCAGCACCGGACCCGACGGAGAAAAACTGTTTTTT CASTGPDGEKLFF many TRBJ1-4 TRBV6-5 .
TGTGCCAGCAGCCAAGCTGCAGGCCGCTACGAGCAGTACTTC CASSQAAGRYEQYF few TRBJ2-7 TRBV3-1 .
TGTGCCTGGAGTCCTAACCAGCGGGACATTCAGTACTTC CAWSPNQRDIQYF many TRBJ2-4 TRBV30 .
TGCAGCGTTGAAAGTCAGGGCTTCGAGCAGTACTTC CSVESQGFEQYF . TRBJ2-7 TRBV29-1 .
TGTGCCAGCAGCTTAGGGGACAGGGCGAATTCACCCCTCCACTTT CASSLGDRANSPLHF many TRBJ1-6 TRBV13 TRBD1
TGTGCCAGCAGTTGGACTAGCGAGAACACCGGGGAGCTGTTTTTT CASSWTSENTGELFF many TRBJ2-2 TRBV12-3/TRBV12-4 TRBD2
TGTGCCATCAGTGAGGTTACTAGCGGGAGTGAGACCCAGTACTTC CAISEVTSGSETQYF few TRBJ2-5 TRBV10-3 TRBD2
TGTGCCATACATAGCGGAGGAGGGGAGACCCAGTACTTC CAIHSGGGETQYF many TRBJ2-5 TRBV10-3 .
TGTGCCACCTCGTCGGACCCGAACACCGGGGAGCTGTTTTTT CATSSDPNTGELFF many TRBJ2-2 TRBV28 .
TGTGCCAGCAGCTTAGGGACGACAGGGGGAAATGAAAAACTGTTTTTT CASSLGTTGGNEKLFF many TRBJ1-4 TRBV7-9 TRBD1
TGCGCCAGCAGGACAGGAAGGGGCACCGGGGAGCTGTTTTTT CASRTGRGTGELFF many TRBJ2-2 TRBV5-1 .
TGTGCCAGCTCACCCAGACAGGGCGAAGCTTTCTTT CASSPRQGEAFF many TRBJ1-1 TRBV18 TRBD1
TGTGCCAGCAGTTTAGGCGGTTCAAGGACCGGGGAGCTGTTTTTT CASSLGGSRTGELFF few TRBJ2-2 TRBV12-3/TRBV12-4 .
TGTGCCAGAGATCTTGACGGACAGGGGCGAAACACCATATATTTT CARDLDGQGRNTIYF once TRBJ1-3 TRBV19 TRBD1
TGTGCCAGCTCACCACGGCGGGACGGTCAAGAGACCCAGTACTTC CASSPRRDGQETQYF many TRBJ2-5 TRBV18 .
TGTGCCAGCAGTTCGAGGCGGCGTAATCAGCCCCAGCATTTT CASSSRRRNQPQHF . TRBJ1-5 TRBV2 .
TGCAGCGTTTTGTTCCCCCGGGGGGAGGGAAAGAACACCGGGGAGCTGTTTTTT CSVLFPRGEGKNTGELFF few TRBJ2-2 TRBV29-1 TRBD2
TGTGCCAGCAGTGGGACGGGGGCTGGGGAAAAACTGTTTTTT CASSGTGAGEKLFF many TRBJ1-4 TRBV12-3/TRBV12-4 .
TGTGCCAGCAGTTCCACGTGGGGCGCTTACGAGCAGTACTTC CASSSTWGAYEQYF many TRBJ2-7 TRBV28 .
TGCAGTGCCCCTCGAAGACGGGGTACCCCCGGGGAGCTGTTTTTT CSAPRRRGTPGELFF many TRBJ2-2 TRBV20-1 .
TGTGCCAGCAGTTACGCCAGGGGCGTACTCGGGCAGCCCCAGCATTTT CASSYARGVLGQPQHF many TRBJ1-5 TRBV6-6 .
TGTGCCAGCAGCTCGCGACTAGCGGTAGCCTACGAGCAGTACTTC CASSSRLAVAYEQYF many TRBJ2-7 TRBV11-2 TRBD2
TGTGCCAGCAGTGGAGGGAGGACAGGGCCCTATCAGCCCCAGCATTTT CASSGGRTGPYQPQHF . TRBJ1-5 TRBV6-1 TRBD1
TGTGCCAGTACCAAAGGGACAGGGTATCAGCCCCAGCATTTT CASTKGTGYQPQHF . TRBJ1-5 TRBV19 TRBD1
TGTGCCAGTAGTAAACAGGTATACAATGAGCAGTTCTTC CASSKQVYNEQFF many TRBJ2-1 TRBV19 .
TGCAGTGCTAGAGATTTAACAGCCGACGGAAACACCATATATTTT CSARDLTADGNTIYF . TRBJ1-3 TRBV20-1 .
TGTGCCAGCTCACTCGACAGGATGTACACTGAAGCTTTCTTT CASSLDRMYTEAFF once TRBJ1-1 TRBV18 .
TGTGCCTGGGGAAGGGACAGGGGGAACACTGAAGCTTTCTTT CAWGRDRGNTEAFF . TRBJ1-1 TRBV30 TRBD1
TGCAGCGTTGTCTCAACTAGCACAGATACGCAGTATTTT CSVVSTSTDTQYF . TRBJ2-3 TRBV29-1 .
TGCAGTGCTAGGTCAGGGTCCGGGGGGCCCCAGCATTTT CSARSGSGGPQHF few TRBJ1-5 TRBV20-1 .
TGCAGTGCTAGATCACTCCACAGGGAGGCGACGGATACGCAGTATTTT CSARSLHREATDTQYF few TRBJ2-3 TRBV20-1 .
TGCGCCAGCAGCCAAAGACAGCACTCTAGTGACTCACCCCTCCACTTT CASSQRQHSSDSPLHF few TRBJ1-6 TRBV4-1 .
TGTGCCAGTACCACAGGGGTACGGAGCAATCAGCCCCAGCATTTT CASTTGVRSNQPQHF many TRBJ1-5 TRBV19 TRBD1
TGCAGTGCTAAAGGGTATATCAAGACGGTCGCAAGTGAAGCTTTCTTT CSAKGYIKTVASEAFF . TRBJ1-1 TRBV20-1 .
TGTGCCAGCAGGAGACTAGCGGGAGCATCCTACAATGAGCAGTTCTTC CASRRLAGASYNEQFF many TRBJ2-1 TRBV11-2 TRBD2
TGTGCCAGCAGCGCGAGACTAGCGGGGGGGCACAATGAGCAGTTCTTC CASSARLAGGHNEQFF many TRBJ2-1 TRBV7-9 TRBD2
TGTGCCAGCAGCCCATGGGGACAGGTCGTACAGTACTTC CASSPWGQVVQYF many TRBJ2-7 TRBV7-6 TRBD1
TGTGCCAGCAGTTTAGCGGGAGTGATTTATGAGCAGTTCTTC CASSLAGVIYEQFF . TRBJ2-1 TRBV7-9 TRBD2
TGTGCCAGCAGCTACAGGGGGGACACTGAAGCTTTCTTT CASSYRGDTEAFF many TRBJ1-1 TRBV12-3/TRBV12-4 TRBD1
TGTGCCAGCAGCTACCGACAAAGGGATGAGCAGTTCTTC CASSYRQRDEQFF many TRBJ2-1 TRBV5-4 .
TGTGCCAGTAGTGACCCGTCCGGAAACACCATATATTTT CASSDPSGNTIYF few TRBJ1-3 TRBV19 .
TGCAGTGCTAGAGTTAGCGGGGGCACAGATACGCAGTATTTT CSARVSGGTDTQYF many TRBJ2-3 TRBV20-1 TRBD2
TGTGCCAGCAGCCTACAGGGTGAGGGCCAAGAGACCCAGTACTTC CASSLQGEGQETQYF many TRBJ2-5 TRBV6-5 .
TGTGCCACCAGCAGAGAAGGACGGAACGAGCAGTACTTC CATSREGRNEQYF many TRBJ2-7 TRBV15 .
TGTGCCAGTAACCTACTAGCGGCTAGCACAGATACGCAGTATTTT CASNLLAASTDTQYF many TRBJ2-3 TRBV19 TRBD2
TGTGCCAGCAGCCCACAGGGGACGCGAAACACCATATATTTT CASSPQGTRNTIYF many TRBJ1-3 TRBV7-6 TRBD1
TGCAGTGCTAAGACAGGGGACTACGAGCAGTACTTC CSAKTGDYEQYF many TRBJ2-7 TRBV20-1 TRBD1
TGTGCCAGCAGCTTCAGCCCAGGACAGCCCCAGCATTTT CASSFSPGQPQHF few TRBJ1-5 TRBV3-1 .
TGTGCCAGCAGGGGGCAGAGGGGACTCTACGAGCAGTACTTC CASRGQRGLYEQYF many TRBJ2-7 TRBV6-1 .
TGTGCCAGCAGTTACTCAAGACCAACTAATGAAAAACTGTTTTTT CASSYSRPTNEKLFF many TRBJ1-4 TRBV6-5 .
TGTGCCAGCAGCTTGGAAGGACTAGCATCAGGAAACCGTAGCACAGATACGCAGTATTTT CASSLEGLASGNRSTDTQYF . TRBJ2-3 TRBV5-6 TRBD2
TGTGCCAGCAGCTCGGACAGGGGAGCCTACAATGAGCAGTTCTTC CASSSDRGAYNEQFF many TRBJ2-1 TRBV7-2 TRBD1
TGTGCCAGCAGCTTAGATTTGGGTCAGCCCCAGCATTTT CASSLDLGQPQHF many TRBJ1-5 TRBV7-2 .
TGTGCCAGCAGCGTAGGACTAGCGGGAGCAAGCACAGATACGCAGTATTTT CASSVGLAGASTDTQYF . TRBJ2-3 TRBV9 TRBD2
TGTGCCAGCAGAATTCGGACCCAGTACCAAGAGACCCAGTACTTC CASRIRTQYQETQYF many TRBJ2-5 TRBV6-5 .
TGTGCCAGCAGCTTAGCGGCTGGCGGCAGCTCCTACGAGCAGTACTTC CASSLAAGGSSYEQYF many TRBJ2-7 TRBV7-2 .